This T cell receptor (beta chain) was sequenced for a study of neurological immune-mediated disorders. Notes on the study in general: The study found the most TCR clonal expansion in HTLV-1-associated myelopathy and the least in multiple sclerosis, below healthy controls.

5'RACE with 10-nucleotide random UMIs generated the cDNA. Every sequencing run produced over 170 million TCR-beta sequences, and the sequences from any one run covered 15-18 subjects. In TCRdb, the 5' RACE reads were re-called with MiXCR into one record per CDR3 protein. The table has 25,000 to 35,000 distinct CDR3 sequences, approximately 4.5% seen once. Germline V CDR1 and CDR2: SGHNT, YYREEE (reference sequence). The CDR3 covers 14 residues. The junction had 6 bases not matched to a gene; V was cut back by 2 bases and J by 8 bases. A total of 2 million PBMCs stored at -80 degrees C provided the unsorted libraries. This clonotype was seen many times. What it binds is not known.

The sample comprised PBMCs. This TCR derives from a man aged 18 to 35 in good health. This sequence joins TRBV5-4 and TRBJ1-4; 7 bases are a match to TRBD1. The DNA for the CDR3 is TGTGCCAGCAGCTTCGACAGGGCAGGAGAAAAACTGTTTTTT. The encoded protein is CASSFDRAGEKLFF.